This is a list of T cell receptor beta chains from one sample in a study of sequential checkpoint blockade in melanoma. TCRdb's table, derived via immunoSEQ multiplex PCR, lists solely in-frame clones and lacks some. The profile covers over 10,000 clones, with 74% appearing a single time and roughly 25% taken by the ten largest. Sequences were derived from CD8+ T cells sorted from blood (inferred from file names), sampled from a patient given nivolumab and ipilimumab in sequence. The receptor source for this set is a human donor with melanoma. CDR3s include the opening cysteine and the closing phenylalanine or tryptophan. The D gene is left open where the match is weak. Size is omitted from some rows. Given values are once, few, many or a class for expanded clones.

V gene,CDR3 length,D gene,clone size,J gene,CDR3 protein,CDR3 DNA
TRBV10-3,11,NA,few,TRBJ1-2,CAINWNYGYTF,TGTGCCATCAACTGGAACTATGGCTACACCTTC
TRBV30,19,TRBD1,NA,TRBJ1-2,CAWSGHSGTGGAENYGYTF,TGTGCCTGGAGTGGTCATTCCGGGACAGGGGGCGCCGAGAACTATGGCTACACCTTC
TRBV9,15,NA,NA,TRBJ1-5,CASSRGRAGDQPQHF,TGTGCCAGCAGCCGGGGGAGGGCTGGAGATCAGCCCCAGCATTTT
TRBV5-6,18,TRBD1,NA,TRBJ1-1,CASSAPGQGAKAGTEAFF,TGTGCCAGCAGCGCTCCGGGACAGGGGGCGAAGGCTGGAACTGAAGCTTTCTTT
TRBV5-6,16,NA,NA,TRBJ2-1,CASSLGGGSSYNEQFF,TGTGCCAGCAGCTTGGGAGGGGGTAGCTCCTACAATGAGCAGTTCTTC
TRBV9,16,NA,NA,TRBJ1-2,CASSVGQDLANYGYTF,TGTGCCAGCAGCGTAGGACAGGACTTAGCTAACTATGGCTACACCTTC
TRBV7-9,13,NA,NA,TRBJ2-7,CASSSPTAYEQYF,TGTGCCAGCAGCTCCCCCACGGCCTACGAGCAGTACTTC
TRBV4-3,15,TRBD1,once,TRBJ2-1,CASSQGTGSENEQFF,TGCGCCAGCAGCCAGGGGACAGGGTCTGAGAATGAGCAGTTCTTC
TRBV19,13,NA,NA,TRBJ2-4,CASAGQKKNIQYF,TGTGCCAGTGCTGGGCAGAAAAAAAACATTCAGTACTTC
TRBV11-2,15,NA,NA,TRBJ2-3,CASSYSGSSTDTQYF,TGTGCCAGCAGCTACTCAGGGTCGAGCACAGATACGCAGTATTTT
TRBV7-9,15,NA,NA,TRBJ2-7,CASSPPAGTSYEQYF,TGTGCCAGCAGCCCTCCTGCGGGTACCTCCTACGAGCAGTACTTC
TRBV11-2,12,NA,NA,TRBJ1-1,CASSPSGTEAFF,TGTGCCAGCAGCCCCTCGGGAACTGAAGCTTTCTTT
TRBV9,14,TRBD1,NA,TRBJ1-2,CASSGGTGPYGYTF,TGTGCCAGCAGCGGGGGGACAGGGCCCTATGGCTACACCTTC
TRBV9,16,TRBD2,NA,TRBJ2-5,CASSETGTSGIETQYF,TGTGCCAGCAGTGAAACCGGGACTAGCGGGATAGAGACCCAGTACTTC
TRBV30,21,TRBD2,NA,TRBJ2-2,CAWKFTPKLAGGQKRTGELFF,TGTGCCTGGAAGTTTACTCCAAAACTAGCGGGGGGGCAAAAAAGAACCGGGGAGCTGTTTTTT
TRBV6-5,13,NA,NA,TRBJ2-1,CASSYLRYNEQFF,TGTGCCAGCAGTTACCTCAGGTACAATGAGCAGTTCTTC
TRBV19,15,TRBD2,few,TRBJ2-7,CASSIAGGRAYEQYF,TGTGCCAGTAGTATAGCCGGCGGGAGGGCCTACGAGCAGTACTTC
TRBV9,15,NA,NA,TRBJ1-5,CASSPGIKPNQPQHF,TGTGCCAGCAGCCCGGGGATTAAGCCGAATCAGCCCCAGCATTTT
TRBV29-1,15,NA,NA,TRBJ1-1,CSVEDVWPLNTEAFF,TGCAGCGTTGAAGACGTATGGCCTCTGAACACTGAAGCTTTCTTT
TRBV9,14,NA,few,TRBJ2-7,CASSVAGNNHEQYF,TGTGCCAGCAGCGTAGCCGGGAATAATCACGAGCAGTACTTC
TRBV2,13,TRBD1,NA,TRBJ2-1,CASSQGQAGEQFF,TGTGCCAGCAGTCAAGGACAGGCGGGTGAGCAGTTCTTC
TRBV11-3,14,NA,NA,TRBJ2-1,CASTSSLRWSEQFF,TGTGCCAGCACATCTTCACTTCGGTGGAGTGAGCAGTTCTTC
TRBV19,15,NA,few,TRBJ1-2,CASSTLKMSNYGYTF,TGTGCCAGTAGTACCCTCAAGATGAGCAACTATGGCTACACCTTC
TRBV9,15,NA,NA,TRBJ2-2,CASSVLGANTGELFF,TGTGCCAGCAGCGTACTCGGGGCGAACACCGGGGAGCTGTTTTTT
TRBV9,18,TRBD2,once,TRBJ2-2,CASSVEDSGGVNTGELFF,TGTGCCAGCAGCGTAGAGGATAGCGGGGGGGTTAACACCGGGGAGCTGTTTTTT
TRBV2,15,TRBD1,NA,TRBJ1-1,CASSGIGQGGTEAFF,TGTGCCAGCAGTGGGATCGGACAGGGCGGCACTGAAGCTTTCTTT
TRBV6-6,15,NA,NA,TRBJ1-2,CASSYQRDSPYGYTF,TGTGCCAGCAGTTACCAACGGGACTCCCCCTATGGCTACACCTTC
TRBV2,12,NA,NA,TRBJ1-2,CASTTGFYGYTF,TGTGCCAGCACGACGGGGTTCTATGGCTACACCTTC
TRBV6-5,13,NA,once,TRBJ2-1,CASSYYYNNEQFF,TGTGCCAGCAGTTACTACTACAACAATGAGCAGTTCTTC